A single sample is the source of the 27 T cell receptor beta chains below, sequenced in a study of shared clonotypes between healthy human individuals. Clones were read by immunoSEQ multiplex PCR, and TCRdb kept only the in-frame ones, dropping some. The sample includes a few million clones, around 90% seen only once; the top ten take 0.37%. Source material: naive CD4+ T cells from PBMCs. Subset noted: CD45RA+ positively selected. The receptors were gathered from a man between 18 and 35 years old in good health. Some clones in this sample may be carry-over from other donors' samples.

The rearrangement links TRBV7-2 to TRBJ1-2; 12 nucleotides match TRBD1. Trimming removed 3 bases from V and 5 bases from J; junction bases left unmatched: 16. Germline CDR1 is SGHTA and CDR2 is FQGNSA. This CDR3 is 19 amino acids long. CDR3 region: CASSFPWRGTGGARYGYTF. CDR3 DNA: TGTGCCAGCAGCTTCCCATGGCGAGGGACAGGGGGCGCCCGGTATGGCTACACCTTC.

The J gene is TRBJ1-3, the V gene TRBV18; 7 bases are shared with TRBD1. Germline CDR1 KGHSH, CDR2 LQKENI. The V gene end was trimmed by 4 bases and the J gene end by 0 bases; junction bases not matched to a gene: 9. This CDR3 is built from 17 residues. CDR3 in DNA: TGTGCCAGCTCACTACAGGGGCCTAACCCCTCTGGAAACACCATATATTTT. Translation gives CASSLQGPNPSGNTIYF.

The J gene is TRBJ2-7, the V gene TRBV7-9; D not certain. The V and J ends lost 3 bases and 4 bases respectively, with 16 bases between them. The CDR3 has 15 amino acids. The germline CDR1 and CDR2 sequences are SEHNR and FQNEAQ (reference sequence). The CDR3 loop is CASSFGDNPVYEQYF. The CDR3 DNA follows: TGTGCCAGCAGCTTCGGTGATAACCCCGTTTACGAGCAGTACTTC.

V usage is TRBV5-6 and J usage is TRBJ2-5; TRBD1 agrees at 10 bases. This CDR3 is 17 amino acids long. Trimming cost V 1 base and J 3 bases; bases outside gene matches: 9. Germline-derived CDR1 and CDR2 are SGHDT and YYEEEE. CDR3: CASSLLGQGSSKETQYF. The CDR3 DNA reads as TGTGCCAGCAGCTTGTTGGGACAGGGGTCCAGTAAAGAGACCCAGTACTTC. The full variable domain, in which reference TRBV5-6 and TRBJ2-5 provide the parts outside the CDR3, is DAGVTQSPTHLIKTRGQQVTLRCSPKSGHDTVSWYQQALGQGPQFIFQYYEEEERQRGNFPDRFSGHQFPNYSSELNVNALLLGDSALYLCASSLLGQGSSKETQYFGPGTRLLVL.

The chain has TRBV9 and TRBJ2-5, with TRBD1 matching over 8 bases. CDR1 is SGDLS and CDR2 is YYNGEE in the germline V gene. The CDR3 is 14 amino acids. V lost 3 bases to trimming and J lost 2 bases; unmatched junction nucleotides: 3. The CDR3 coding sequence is TGTGCCAGCAGCGAGGACAGGGCACAAGAGACCCAGTACTTC. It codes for CASSEDRAQETQYF.

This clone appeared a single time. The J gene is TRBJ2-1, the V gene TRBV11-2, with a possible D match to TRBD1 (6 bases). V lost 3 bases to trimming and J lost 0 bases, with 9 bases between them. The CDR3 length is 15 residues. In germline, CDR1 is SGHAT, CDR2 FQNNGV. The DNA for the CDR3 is TGTGCCAGCAGCTTCAGGGGCCTCTCCTACAATGAGCAGTTCTTC. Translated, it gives CASSFRGLSYNEQFF.

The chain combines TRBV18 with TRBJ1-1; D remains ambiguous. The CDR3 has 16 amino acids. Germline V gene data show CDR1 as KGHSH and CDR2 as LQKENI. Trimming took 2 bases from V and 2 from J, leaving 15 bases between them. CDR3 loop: CASSPYPPGINTEAFF. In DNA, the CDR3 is TGTGCCAGCTCACCATACCCCCCCGGGATTAACACTGAAGCTTTCTTT. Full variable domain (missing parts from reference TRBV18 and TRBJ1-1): NAGVMQNPRHLVRRRGQEARLRCSPMKGHSHVYWYRQLPEEGLKFMVYLQKENIIDESGMPKERFSAEFPKEGPSILRIQQVVRGDSAAYFCASSPYPPGINTEAFFGQGTRLTVV.

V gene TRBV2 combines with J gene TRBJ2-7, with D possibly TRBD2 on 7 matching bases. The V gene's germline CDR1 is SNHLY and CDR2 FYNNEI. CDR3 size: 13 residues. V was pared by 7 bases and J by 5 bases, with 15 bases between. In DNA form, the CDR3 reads TGTGCCAGCAAGGTCGGGGAGGGGGACGAGCAGTACTTC. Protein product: CASKVGEGDEQYF.

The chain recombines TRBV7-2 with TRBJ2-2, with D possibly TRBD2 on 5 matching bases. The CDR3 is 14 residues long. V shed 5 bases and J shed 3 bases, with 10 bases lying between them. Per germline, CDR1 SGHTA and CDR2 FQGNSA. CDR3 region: CASSPRRDTGELFF. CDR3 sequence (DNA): TGTGCCAGCAGCCCCAGGCGGGACACCGGGGAGCTGTTTTTT.

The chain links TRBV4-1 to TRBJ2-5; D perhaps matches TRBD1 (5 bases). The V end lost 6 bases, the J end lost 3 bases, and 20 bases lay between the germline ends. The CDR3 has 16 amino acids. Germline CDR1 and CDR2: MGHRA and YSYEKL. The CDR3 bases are TGCGCCAGCAGGCAAAATGGTGGGGCCGCGAAAGAGACCCAGTACTTC. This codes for CASRQNGGAAKETQYF.

CDR3 amino acids: CASSVGQVTEAFF. CDR3 nucleotide sequence: TGTGCCAGCAGCGTAGGGCAGGTGACTGAAGCTTTCTTT. V gene TRBV9 combines with J gene TRBJ1-1, with D uncertain. The germline CDR1 and CDR2 sequences are SGDLS and YYNGEE. The CDR3 has 13 residues. The V end lost 0 bases, the J end lost 5 bases, and 8 bases lay between the germline ends.

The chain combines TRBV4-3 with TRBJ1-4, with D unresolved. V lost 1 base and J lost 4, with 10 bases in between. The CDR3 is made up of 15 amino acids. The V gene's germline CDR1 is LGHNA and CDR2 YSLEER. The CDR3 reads CASSQGPGFNEKLFF. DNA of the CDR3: TGCGCCAGCAGCCAAGGGCCGGGGTTTAATGAAAAACTGTTTTTT.

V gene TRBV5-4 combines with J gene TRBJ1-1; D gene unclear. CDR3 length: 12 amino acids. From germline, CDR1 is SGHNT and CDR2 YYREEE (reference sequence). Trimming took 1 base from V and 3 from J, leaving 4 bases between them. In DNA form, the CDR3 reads TGTGCCAGCAGCTTGTACGACACTGAAGCTTTCTTT. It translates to CASSLYDTEAFF.

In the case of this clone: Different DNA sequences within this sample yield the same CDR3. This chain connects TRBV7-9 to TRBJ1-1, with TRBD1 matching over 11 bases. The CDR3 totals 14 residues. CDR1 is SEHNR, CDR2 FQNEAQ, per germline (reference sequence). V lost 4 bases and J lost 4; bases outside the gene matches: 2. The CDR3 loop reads CASSSGQGATEAFF. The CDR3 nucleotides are TGTGCCAGCAGCTCAGGACAGGGGGCCACTGAAGCTTTCTTT.

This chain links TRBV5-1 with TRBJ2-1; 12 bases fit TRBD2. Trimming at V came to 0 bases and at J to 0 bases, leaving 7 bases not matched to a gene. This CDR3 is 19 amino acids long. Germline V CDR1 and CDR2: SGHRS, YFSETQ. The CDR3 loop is CASSLGLAGGGSSYNEQFF. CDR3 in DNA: TGCGCCAGCAGCTTGGGGCTAGCGGGAGGGGGTAGCTCCTACAATGAGCAGTTCTTC. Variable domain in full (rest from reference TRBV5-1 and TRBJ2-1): KAGVTQTPRYLIKTRGQQVTLSCSPISGHRSVSWYQQTPGQGLQFLFEYFSETQRNKGNFPGRFSGRQFSNSRSEMNVSTLELGDSALYLCASSLGLAGGGSSYNEQFFGPGTRLTVL.

The CDR3 sequence is CASSPRTIYEQYF. In DNA, the CDR3 is TGTGCCAGCAGCCCCCGAACCATCTACGAGCAGTACTTC. The rearrangement joins TRBV7-2 to TRBJ2-7; D is uncertain. The CDR3 runs to 13 residues. Trimming took 5 bases from V and 3 from J, leaving 11 bases between them. Germline CDR1 is SGHTA and CDR2 is FQGNSA.

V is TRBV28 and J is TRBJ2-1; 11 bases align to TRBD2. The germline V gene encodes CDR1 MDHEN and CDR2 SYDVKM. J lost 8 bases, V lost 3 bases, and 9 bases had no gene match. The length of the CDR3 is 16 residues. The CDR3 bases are TGTGCCAGCAGTTTGGGGGGGCTAGCGGGAGGACATGAGCAGTTCTTC. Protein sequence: CASSLGGLAGGHEQFF.

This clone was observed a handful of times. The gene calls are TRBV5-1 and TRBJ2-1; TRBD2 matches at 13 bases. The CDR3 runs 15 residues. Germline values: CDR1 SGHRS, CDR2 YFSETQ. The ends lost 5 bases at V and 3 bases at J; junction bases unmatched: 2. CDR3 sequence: CASRRTSGSYNEQFF. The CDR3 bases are TGCGCCAGCAGGCGGACTAGCGGGAGCTACAATGAGCAGTTCTTC.

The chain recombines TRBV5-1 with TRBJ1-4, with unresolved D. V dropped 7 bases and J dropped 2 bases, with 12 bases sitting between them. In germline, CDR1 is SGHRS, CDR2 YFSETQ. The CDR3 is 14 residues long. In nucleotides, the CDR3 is TGCGCCAGCGCAACCGGTATGACTAATGAAAAACTGTTTTTT. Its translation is CASATGMTNEKLFF.

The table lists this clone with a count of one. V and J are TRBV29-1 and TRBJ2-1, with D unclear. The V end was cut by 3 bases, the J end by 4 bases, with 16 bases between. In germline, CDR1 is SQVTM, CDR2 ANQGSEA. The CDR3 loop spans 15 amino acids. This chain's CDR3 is CSVEGYTTRYNEQFF. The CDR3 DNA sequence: TGCAGCGTTGAGGGGTACACCACGAGGTACAATGAGCAGTTCTTC.

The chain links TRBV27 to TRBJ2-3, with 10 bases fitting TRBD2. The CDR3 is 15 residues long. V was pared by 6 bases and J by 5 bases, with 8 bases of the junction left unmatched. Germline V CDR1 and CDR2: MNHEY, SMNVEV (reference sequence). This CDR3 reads CASRESGRAQDTQYF. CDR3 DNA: TGTGCCAGCAGGGAAAGCGGGAGGGCCCAAGATACGCAGTATTTT.

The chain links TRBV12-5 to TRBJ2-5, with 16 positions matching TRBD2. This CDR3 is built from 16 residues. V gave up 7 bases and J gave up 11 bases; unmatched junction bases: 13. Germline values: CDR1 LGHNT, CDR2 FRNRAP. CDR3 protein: CASAAGLAGGPGEQYF. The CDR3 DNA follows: TGTGCTAGTGCCGCGGGACTAGCGGGAGGGCCGGGAGAGCAGTACTTC.

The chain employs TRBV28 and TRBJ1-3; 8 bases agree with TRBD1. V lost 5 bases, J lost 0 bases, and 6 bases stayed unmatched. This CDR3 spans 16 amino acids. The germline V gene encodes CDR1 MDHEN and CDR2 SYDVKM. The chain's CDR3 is CASSPGQGYSGNTIYF. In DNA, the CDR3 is TGTGCCAGCAGTCCCGGACAGGGATACTCTGGAAACACCATATATTTT. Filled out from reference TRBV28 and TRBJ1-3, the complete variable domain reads DVKVTQSSRYLVKRTGEKVFLECVQDMDHENMFWYRQDPGLGLRLIYFSYDVKMKEKGDIPEGYSVSREKKERFSLILESASTNQTSMYLCASSPGQGYSGNTIYFGEGSWLTVV.

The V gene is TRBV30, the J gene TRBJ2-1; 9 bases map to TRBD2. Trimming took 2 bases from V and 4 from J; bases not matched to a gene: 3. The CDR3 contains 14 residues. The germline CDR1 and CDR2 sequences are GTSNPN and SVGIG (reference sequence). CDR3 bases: TGTGCCTGGAGTCTAGCGGGATATTACAATGAGCAGTTCTTC. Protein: CAWSLAGYYNEQFF.

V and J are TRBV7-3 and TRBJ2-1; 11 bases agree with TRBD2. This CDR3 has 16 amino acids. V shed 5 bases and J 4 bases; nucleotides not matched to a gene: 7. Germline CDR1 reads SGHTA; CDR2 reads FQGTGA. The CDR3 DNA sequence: TGTGCCAGCAGCCCACCCGGGACTAGCGGTTACAATGAGCAGTTCTTC. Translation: CASSPPGTSGYNEQFF.

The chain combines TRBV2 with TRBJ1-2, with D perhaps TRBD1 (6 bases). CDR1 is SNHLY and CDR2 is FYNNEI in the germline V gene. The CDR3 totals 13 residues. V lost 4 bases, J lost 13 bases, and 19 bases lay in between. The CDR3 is CASSGGFGGAATF. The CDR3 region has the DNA TGTGCCAGCAGTGGGGGCTTTGGGGGCGCAGCCACCTTC.

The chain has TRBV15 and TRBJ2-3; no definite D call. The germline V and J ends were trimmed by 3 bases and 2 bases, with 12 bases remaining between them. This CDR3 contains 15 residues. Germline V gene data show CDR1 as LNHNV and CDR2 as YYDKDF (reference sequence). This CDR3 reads CATSSDSPYTDTQYF. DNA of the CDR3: TGTGCCACCAGCAGTGACTCCCCGTACACAGATACGCAGTATTTT.